This is a list of T cell receptor beta chains from one sample in a study of beta chain features in type 1 diabetes. Sequencing was performed with immunoSEQ multiplex PCR; in TCRdb, only in-frame clones are kept and a portion is missing. The sample has some 410,000 clones, about an eighth seen once. Material for sequencing was naive CD4+ T cells from blood. The origin of the receptors is a woman aged 18-29 years in good health. The CDR3 runs from the conserved cysteine through the conserved F or W. D genes are given only for firm matches. Part of the rows lack a size; the others show once, few, many or a class for expanded clones.

V gene	J gene	clone size	D gene	CDR3 DNA	CDR3 protein
TRBV7-2	TRBJ2-1	few	-	TGTGCCAGCAGCCCAGCCAATAATGAGCAGTTCTTC	CASSPANNEQFF
TRBV28	TRBJ2-1	few	-	TGTGCCAGCAGGTCCGACCCCGGGAAATGGGAGCAGTTCTTC	CASRSDPGKWEQFF
TRBV11-3	TRBJ2-1	-	TRBD1	TGTGCCAGCAGCTTAGGGGACAGGCCGGGTGAGCAGTTCTTC	CASSLGDRPGEQFF
TRBV18	TRBJ2-1	-	-	TGTGCCAGCTCACCACCGGAGAGAGTTGAGCAGTTCTTC	CASSPPERVEQFF
TRBV29-1	TRBJ2-1	few	-	TGCAGCGTTCCCCGGCGGGGATTGGGGCTCCTTTACAATGAGCAGTTCTTC	CSVPRRGLGLLYNEQFF
TRBV7-2	TRBJ1-4	once	TRBD1	TGTGCCAGCAGCTTAATGACAGGGAGTAAAGAAAAACTGTTTTTT	CASSLMTGSKEKLFF
TRBV28	TRBJ1-6	-	-	TGTGCCAGCGGGCTGAGGGCCTCCTATAATTCACCCCTCCACTTT	CASGLRASYNSPLHF
TRBV11-2	TRBJ2-3	few	-	TGTGCCAGCAGCCCCCTAGGGAGCACAGATACGCAGTATTTT	CASSPLGSTDTQYF
TRBV29-1	TRBJ2-1	few	-	TGCAGCGTAACACCGGGAGTCCTCTACAATGAGCAGTTCTTC	CSVTPGVLYNEQFF
TRBV7-2	TRBJ2-5	few	-	TGTGCCAGCAGCTTAACAAACGCGGGGCAAGAGACCCAGTACTTC	CASSLTNAGQETQYF
TRBV7-2	TRBJ2-5	-	TRBD2	TGTGCCAGCACCCAGGGCGCGGGAGGGTCGTGGGAGACCCAGTACTTC	CASTQGAGGSWETQYF
TRBV9	TRBJ2-1	-	TRBD2	TGTGCCAGCAGCGTCAGCGGGGGTTCCTACAATGAGCAGTTCTTC	CASSVSGGSYNEQFF
TRBV7-2	TRBJ1-2	-	-	TGTGCCAGCAGCTTAGGCTACAGGGTATGGGGCTACACCTTC	CASSLGYRVWGYTF
TRBV4-3	TRBJ2-3	-	-	TGCGCCAGCAGCCAAGGGGAAGAGGATACGCAGTATTTT	CASSQGEEDTQYF
TRBV7-2	TRBJ2-6	many	-	TGTGCCAGCAGCTTTTACAGCTCTGGGGCCAACGTCCTGACTTTC	CASSFYSSGANVLTF
TRBV7-8	TRBJ2-5	few	-	TGTGCCAGCAGCTTTCGATTTACGGGGAGGCGGGAGACCCAGTACTTC	CASSFRFTGRRETQYF
TRBV25-1	TRBJ1-4	-	-	TGTGCCAGCAGTGAAGTTTTTGCAACTAATGAAAAACTGTTTTTT	CASSEVFATNEKLFF
TRBV4-3	TRBJ2-3	few	-	TGCGCCAGCAGCCTGGGCCCCGATCGGACAGATACGCAGTATTTT	CASSLGPDRTDTQYF
TRBV13	TRBJ2-1	few	TRBD2	TGTGCCTCCCGTAGGAGCGGGAGGGACGCCCACGAGCAGTTCTTC	CASRRSGRDAHEQFF
TRBV6-5	TRBJ2-7	few	TRBD2	TGTGCCAGCAACGTACCGGGACTAGCGGGAGTGGCGAGCTTC	CASNVPGLAGVASF
TRBV5-1	TRBJ2-3	-	TRBD2	TGCGCCAGCAGCCTGACTAGCGGGGGATTCACAGATACGCAGTATTTT	CASSLTSGGFTDTQYF
TRBV7-9	TRBJ2-1	-	TRBD2	TGTGCCAGCAGCTTACCAATAAGGCGGGGGACTAGCGGTAAAGAGCAGTTCTTC	CASSLPIRRGTSGKEQFF
TRBV7-9	TRBJ2-1	-	-	TGTGCCAGCAGCTTTCCGGGTTTCGATTACAATGAGCAGTTCTTC	CASSFPGFDYNEQFF
TRBV7-9	TRBJ2-2	few	TRBD1	TGTGCCAGCAGCTTCCGACCCATTACACAGGGGAAAGGCGGGGAGCTGTTTTTT	CASSFRPITQGKGGELFF
TRBV7-2	TRBJ2-5	few	-	TGTGCCAGCAGCTTATTTGGGGGTCAAGAGACCCAGTACTTC	CASSLFGGQETQYF
TRBV11-3	TRBJ1-1	-	-	TGTGCCAGCAGCTTGCTGTATGGTGGAGCTTTCTTT	CASSLLYGGAFF
TRBV7-9	TRBJ1-1	-	TRBD1	TGTGCCAGCAGTTCGACAGGGGCTACTGAAGCTTTCTTT	CASSSTGATEAFF
TRBV5-1	TRBJ2-1	-	TRBD2	TGCGCCAGCAGCTTGACTCCTAGCGGGAGGGCCGGTAATGAGCAGTTCTTC	CASSLTPSGRAGNEQFF
TRBV28	TRBJ2-2	-	-	TGTGCCAGCAGTTTACTCACCGGGGAGCTGTTTTTT	CASSLLTGELFF
TRBV7-3	TRBJ2-1	-	-	TGTGCCAGCAGCCCCATAGGAGGAGGGTCCAATGAGCAGTTCTTC	CASSPIGGGSNEQFF
TRBV29-1	TRBJ2-3	-	TRBD2	TGCAGCGTCCCCAAGCGGGAGAGGAGCACAGATACGCAGTATTTT	CSVPKRERSTDTQYF
TRBV7-3	TRBJ2-3	-	-	TGTGCCAGCAGCTTAAAGGGTGGCACAGATACGCAGTATTTT	CASSLKGGTDTQYF
TRBV30	TRBJ1-1	few	-	TGTGCCTGGGGGCGGTCTGAAGCTTTCTTT	CAWGRSEAFF
TRBV4-3	TRBJ2-5	-	-	TGCGCCAGCAGCCAAGGGAGGGAGACCCAGTACTTC	CASSQGRETQYF
TRBV30	TRBJ2-5	few	-	TGTGCCTGGAGTGTAGGGGGGAAAGAGACCCAGTACTTC	CAWSVGGKETQYF
TRBV9	TRBJ2-1	few	-	TGTGCCAGCGGGCGTGGCACTGGGAATGAGCAGTTCTTC	CASGRGTGNEQFF
TRBV4-3	TRBJ1-2	few	-	TGCGCCAGCAGCCGGACGGGTCTAGCTAACTATGGCTACACCTTC	CASSRTGLANYGYTF
TRBV19	TRBJ2-2	few	-	TGTGCCAGTAGTATTATAGGGAAGCGAGCGAACACCGGGGAGCTGTTTTTT	CASSIIGKRANTGELFF
TRBV5-1	TRBJ2-3	-	TRBD2	TGCGCCAGCAGCTTCCTAGCGGGGAAGAGCACAGATACGCAGTATTTT	CASSFLAGKSTDTQYF
TRBV7-9	TRBJ1-5	few	-	TGTGCCAGCAGCTTAGGTAGGGGGGCGAATCAGCCCCAGCATTTT	CASSLGRGANQPQHF
TRBV7-2	TRBJ2-7	-	TRBD2	TGTGCCAGCAGCTTAGAGGTAGCCCGCTGGGGGGGCGAGCAGTACTTC	CASSLEVARWGGEQYF
TRBV18	TRBJ1-2	few	-	TGTGCCAGCTCACCACCAGCCAGGGCTGGGTATGGCTACACCTTC	CASSPPARAGYGYTF
TRBV15	TRBJ1-2	-	-	TGTGCCACCAGCAGAGATTATTTGGGCTACACCTTC	CATSRDYLGYTF